The 3 T cell receptor beta chains presented below share a single source sample, sequenced in a study of OX40 agonist ivuxolimab in advanced cancers. The library came from the immunoSEQ multiplex PCR assay. The table was pulled from immuneACCESS by TCRdb, which kept in-frame rearrangements only. Such tables lose some clones; where checked, under half of the loss comes from unresolved V genes, and the rest has no known cause. In this sample the table shows about 79,000 clones, 80% to 90% of which occur a single time. Together, the top ten hold 3.5% to 5% of the sample. The sample here was CD4+ or CD8+ T cells sorted from blood, taken in a trial of the OX40 agonist ivuxolimab. All receptors derive from an adult with an advanced solid tumor such as melanoma, head and neck, liver or kidney cancer.

The chain uses TRBV28 and TRBJ1-2, with 9 bases that match TRBD1. The V gene end was trimmed by 2 bases and the J gene end by 8 bases; junction bases not matched to a gene: 6. The germline V gene has CDR1 MDHEN and CDR2 SYDVKM. This CDR3 contains 14 residues. The CDR3: CASSLVGTGQGYTF. The CDR3 DNA reads TGTGCCAGCAGTTTAGTCGGGACAGGGCAAGGCTACACCTTC.

This rearrangement joins TRBV6-1 to TRBJ2-7; 10 nucleotides align to TRBD2. V shed 8 bases and J 5 bases; nucleotides not matched to a gene: 12. This CDR3 region has 15 residues. The germline gives CDR1 MNHNS, CDR2 SASEGT. The CDR3 region is CASLPRLAGVDEQYF. CDR3 DNA: TGTGCCAGCCTACCAAGGCTAGCGGGAGTCGACGAGCAGTACTTC.

A few counts support this clone. The CDR3 loop is CASSSGSTGLGNTIYF. CDR3 sequence (DNA): TGCGCCAGCAGCTCGGGCTCTACCGGGTTAGGAAACACCATATATTTT. The rearrangement joins TRBV5-1 to TRBJ1-3; no clear D gene. With 3 bases removed from V and 4 bases from J, the gap between germline ends came to 17 bases. The CDR3 runs 16 residues. Germline V gene data show CDR1 as SGHRS and CDR2 as YFSETQ.